These T cell receptor beta chains were read from a single sample in a study of shared clonotypes between healthy human individuals. Using immunoSEQ multiplex PCR, the repertoire was profiled, and TCRdb retains in-frame clones only, with some absent. The sample lists approximately 2,000,000 clones, 85% to 95% occurring once. Sequenced material: naive CD4+ T cells from PBMCs. Source of these receptors: a young man in good health. Some clones in this sample may be carry-over from other donors' samples. Each CDR3 is given with its conserved first and last residue. Fields, in order: V gene, J gene, clone size, CDR3 protein. Only part of the rows carry a size: once, few, many, or a class if the clone is expanded.

TRBV7-9,TRBJ2-3,-,CASSLRGGRDTQYF
TRBV6-6,TRBJ2-5,-,CASSPQGASTETQYF
TRBV9,TRBJ1-2,-,CASSGTGTAPYGYTF
TRBV28,TRBJ1-1,-,CASSLGPQGYGTEAFF
TRBV5-4,TRBJ1-3,once,CASHGTGGNTIYF
TRBV28,TRBJ1-5,few,CASSQDRLNQPQHF
TRBV5-1,TRBJ2-5,few,CASSLVAGEETQYF
TRBV7-8,TRBJ2-7,-,CASSYGGQSVAGEQYF
TRBV20-1,TRBJ2-7,few,CSASRAYEQYF
TRBV5-4,TRBJ1-3,few,CASSRGSGNTIYF
TRBV2,TRBJ1-5,-,CASNREGEPQHF
TRBV7-2,TRBJ2-7,-,CASSLRGTGDTTHEQYF
TRBV6-5,TRBJ2-5,-,CASSYQETQYF
TRBV10-3,TRBJ1-5,-,CAISELSENQPQHF
TRBV28,TRBJ1-5,-,CASSLTGSGNQPQHF
TRBV28,TRBJ2-5,-,CASSSSWAGSRQETQYF
TRBV5-5,TRBJ2-7,-,CASSFSTSATYEQYF
TRBV2,TRBJ2-1,-,CASQRGGSYNEQFF
TRBV6-1,TRBJ1-3,-,CASFKDSGNTIYF
TRBV19,TRBJ1-1,-,CASSLHGTQKEAFF
TRBV28,TRBJ2-5,-,CATRTSGGETQYF
TRBV27,TRBJ2-7,-,CASSRGGFRVGLYEQYF
TRBV7-9,TRBJ2-7,-,CASSLPIPGGQYF
TRBV19,TRBJ2-5,once,CASSAEPVKETQYF
TRBV2,TRBJ1-5,-,CASRDPGQAIQPQHF
TRBV10-3,TRBJ2-6,-,CAISLPGANVLTF
TRBV30,TRBJ1-2,few,CAWTGGQGYTF
TRBV15,TRBJ1-2,few,CATSRDRGNGYTF
TRBV28,TRBJ1-1,few,CASSFSWDRQNTEAFF
TRBV28,TRBJ2-7,once,CASSLSLRAHYEQYF
TRBV6-6,TRBJ2-7,-,CASSSPGQGAYEQYF
TRBV9,TRBJ1-1,once,CASSLRQGRNTEAFF
TRBV7-9,TRBJ1-1,few,CASSRGQLLTEAFF
TRBV27,TRBJ2-5,-,CASSLRVAGETQYF
TRBV27,TRBJ2-7,-,CASSLSTYSPEQYF
TRBV5-1,TRBJ2-7,-,CASSPGQAIYEQYF
TRBV7-2,TRBJ2-7,-,CASTLGASLSYEQYF
TRBV28,TRBJ1-1,-,CASSTRSGGYTEAFF
TRBV27,TRBJ1-4,once,CASRWTGTNEKLFF
TRBV5-4,TRBJ1-2,-,CASSSNRGDYGYTF
TRBV5-1,TRBJ2-5,-,CASSPGQLGQETQYF
TRBV7-2,-,-,CASSFQALAYEQYF
TRBV11-3,TRBJ2-1,-,CASSLGSGQGSYNEQFF
TRBV28,TRBJ1-5,-,CASNSGLSSNQPQHF
TRBV28,TRBJ1-2,few,CASREQGTYGYTF
TRBV7-6,TRBJ1-4,-,CASSSPPGAQGEKLFF
TRBV5-1,TRBJ2-7,-,CASSFGTSGSSYEQYF
TRBV10-2,TRBJ2-1,-,CASAEALKNEQFF
TRBV19,TRBJ2-5,-,CASSIRQGLQETQYF
TRBV5-1,TRBJ2-7,-,CASSLFSSYEQYF
TRBV5-1,TRBJ1-1,-,CASSQNTGASEAFF
TRBV6-6,TRBJ1-1,once,CATRWDRGRAEAFF
TRBV5-1,TRBJ2-3,-,CASSLVTGSTDTQYF
TRBV6-6,TRBJ2-7,-,CASREGPSEQYF